This entry lists 9 T cell receptor beta chains sequenced from one sample in a study of neurological immune-mediated disorders. One entry per CDR3 protein, called by TCRdb with MiXCR from the 5' RACE reads. This table holds approximately 58,000 distinct CDR3 sequences, roughly 11% found once. Sequencing was done on a sample of PBMCs. These receptors were taken from a man aged 55 to 70 in good health.

This clonotype has only a few counts. The chain is built from TRBV7-8 and TRBJ2-7, with TRBD1 matching 7 bases. Looked up from germline, CDR1 is SGHVS and CDR2 is FQNEAQ. V lost 2 bases to trimming and J lost 1 base; unmatched junction nucleotides: 5. There are 15 residues in the CDR3. This CDR3 reads CASSLRGGGSYEQYF. The CDR3 DNA reads TGTGCCAGCAGCTTACGAGGGGGCGGATCCTACGAGCAGTACTTC.

This clonotype was found many times. CDR3 nucleotides: TGTGCCTCCAGTCAGGTCTACGAGCAGTACTTC. It translates to CASSQVYEQYF. V usage is TRBV3-2 and J usage is TRBJ2-7. TRBV3-2 is termed a pseudogene. CDR3 length: 11 residues.

The sample holds many counts of this clonotype. V is TRBV18 and J is TRBJ1-2; no definite D call. Trimming pared 6 bases from V and 7 bases from J, leaving 12 bases between. Germline V gene lookup returns CDR1 KGHSH and CDR2 LQKENI. The CDR3 spans 12 residues. Written as DNA, the CDR3 is TGTGCCAGCTCGACGGACGGAATTGGCTACACCTTC. This codes for CASSTDGIGYTF.

This clonotype was seen ten or more times. This rearrangement joins TRBV6-2 or TRBV6-3 to TRBJ1-6; 8 bases align to TRBD1. The CDR3 runs to 14 residues. Trimming took 6 bases from V and 11 from J; bases not matched to a gene: 9. CDR1 is MNHEY, CDR2 SVGEGT, per germline. Here the CDR3 reads CASSAGQGPPPLHF. CDR3 in DNA: TGTGCCAGCAGCGCCGGACAGGGTCCTCCACCCCTCCACTTT.

This clonotype was seen at least ten times. This chain links TRBV20-1 with TRBJ2-3; D unclear. CDR1 is DFQATT and CDR2 is SNEGSKA in the germline V gene (reference sequence). The CDR3 consists of 12 residues. CDR3 nucleotide sequence: TGCAGCGCCGCCCCGGACACAGATACGCAGTATTTT. It is translated as CSAAPDTDTQYF.

This clonotype was counted many times. V gene TRBV20-1 combines with J gene TRBJ2-3, with TRBD2 as a possible D gene (7 bases). The CDR3 is 14 residues long. V lost 3 bases to trimming and J lost 4 bases, with 14 bases between them. Germline V gives CDR1 DFQATT, CDR2 SNEGSKA (reference sequence). Here the CDR3 reads CSARGGSGADTQYF. CDR3 coding DNA: TGCAGTGCTAGGGGGGGGTCAGGGGCAGATACGCAGTATTTT.

There are many counts of this clonotype. The chain links TRBV20-1 to TRBJ2-2, with D possibly matching TRBD1 (7 bases). From germline, CDR1 is DFQATT and CDR2 SNEGSKA (reference sequence). V was trimmed by 4 bases and J by 4 bases, leaving 16 bases between them. The CDR3 runs 15 residues. The CDR3: CSANLAGGGTGELFF. For the CDR3, the DNA is TGCAGTGCTAATCTGGCAGGGGGAGGCACCGGGGAGCTGTTTTTT.

This clonotype came up many times. The chain links TRBV7-9 to TRBJ2-3; tentatively, D is TRBD2 (6 bases). The CDR3 runs to 12 residues. The germline CDR1 and CDR2 sequences are SEHNR and FQNEAQ (reference sequence). V dropped 7 bases and J dropped 4 bases, with 9 bases sitting between them. CDR3 amino acids: CASNSGADTQYF. In nucleotides, the CDR3 is TGTGCCAGCAATTCGGGAGCAGATACGCAGTATTTT.

This clonotype has at least ten counts. The rearrangement joins TRBV20-1 to TRBJ2-6; TRBD1 agrees at 10 bases. V trimming: 4 bases; J trimming: 2 bases; junction bases outside the gene matches: 2. CDR1 DFQATT and CDR2 SNEGSKA come from the germline V gene (reference sequence). The CDR3 sequence is 15 residues long. CDR3 nucleotide sequence: TGCAGTGCTACAGGACAGGGGGCTGGGGCCAACGTCCTGACTTTC. As protein: CSATGQGAGANVLTF.